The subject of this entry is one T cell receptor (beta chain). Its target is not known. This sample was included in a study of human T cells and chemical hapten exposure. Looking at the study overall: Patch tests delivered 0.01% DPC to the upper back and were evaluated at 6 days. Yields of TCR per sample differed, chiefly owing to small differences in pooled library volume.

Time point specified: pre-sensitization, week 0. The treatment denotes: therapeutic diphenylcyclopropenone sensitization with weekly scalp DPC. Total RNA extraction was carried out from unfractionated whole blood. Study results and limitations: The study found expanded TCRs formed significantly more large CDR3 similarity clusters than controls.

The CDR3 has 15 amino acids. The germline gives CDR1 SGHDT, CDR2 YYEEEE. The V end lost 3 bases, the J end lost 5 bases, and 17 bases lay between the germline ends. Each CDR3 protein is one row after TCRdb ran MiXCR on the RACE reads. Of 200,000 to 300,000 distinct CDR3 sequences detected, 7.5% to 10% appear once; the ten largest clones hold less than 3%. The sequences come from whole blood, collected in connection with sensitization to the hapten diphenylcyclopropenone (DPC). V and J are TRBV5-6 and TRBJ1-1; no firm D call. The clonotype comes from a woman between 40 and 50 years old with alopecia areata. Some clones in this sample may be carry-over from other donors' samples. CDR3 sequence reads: CASSYGLGLWTEAFF. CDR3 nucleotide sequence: TGTGCCAGCAGCTATGGTCTGGGGTTGTGGACTGAAGCTTTCTTT.